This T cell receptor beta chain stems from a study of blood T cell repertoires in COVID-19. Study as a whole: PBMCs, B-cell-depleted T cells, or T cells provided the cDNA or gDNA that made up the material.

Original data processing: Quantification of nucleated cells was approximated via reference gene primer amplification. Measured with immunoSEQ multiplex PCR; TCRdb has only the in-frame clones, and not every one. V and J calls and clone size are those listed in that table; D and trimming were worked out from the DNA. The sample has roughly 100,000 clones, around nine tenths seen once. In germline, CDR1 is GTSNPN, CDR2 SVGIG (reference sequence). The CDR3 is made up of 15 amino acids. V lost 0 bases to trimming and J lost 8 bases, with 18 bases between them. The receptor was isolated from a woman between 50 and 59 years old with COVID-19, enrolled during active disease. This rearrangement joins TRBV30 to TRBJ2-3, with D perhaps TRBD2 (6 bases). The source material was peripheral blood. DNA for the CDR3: TGTGCCTGGAGTGTGGTCTCTGGACTACACGCTACGCAGTATTTT. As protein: CAWSVVSGLHATQYF. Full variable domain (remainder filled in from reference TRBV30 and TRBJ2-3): SQTIHQWPATLVQPVGSPLSLECTVEGTSNPNLYWYRQAAGRGLQLLFYSVGIGQISSEVPQNLSASRPQDRQFILSSKKLLLSDSGFYLCAWSVVSGLHATQYFGPGTRLTVL.